These 24 T cell receptor beta chains came from one sample sequenced in a study of T-cell reconstitution after alpha-beta-depleted transplantation in children. The TCRbeta library incorporated unique molecular identifiers. TCRdb re-analysed the PCR reads in MiXCR, keeping a single row per CDR3 protein. The sample has hundreds of thousands of distinct CDR3 sequences; 20% to 25% are singletons. This specimen consisted of PBMCs, mostly from graft donor cells, obtained 360 days after TCRalphabeta/CD19-depleted stem cell transplant. All receptors derive from a boy under two years old who had a stem cell transplant for acute myeloid leukemia, so the T cells may come from the graft donor.

This clonotype was recorded many times. The chain joins TRBV5-1 to TRBJ1-2; maybe TRBD1 (5 bases). This CDR3 region has 14 residues. Trimming stripped 0 bases from V and 8 bases from J, with 14 bases between. Germline V CDR1 and CDR2: SGHRS, YFSETQ. CDR3 nucleotides: TGCGCCAGCAGCTTGGAGACGGGGCGTCAAGGCTACACCTTC. Translated, it gives CASSLETGRQGYTF.

This clonotype has a count of ten or more. The rearrangement links TRBV12-3 or TRBV12-4 to TRBJ1-2, with 9 bases aligning to TRBD1. V shed 5 bases, J shed 8 bases, and the junction held 6 bases outside the gene matches. The CDR3 is made up of 13 amino acids. The CDR3 bases are TGTGCCAGCAGTCAAACAGGGGGCAGGGGCTACACCTTC. It yields the protein CASSQTGGRGYTF.

This clonotype has only a few counts. V and J are TRBV6-1 and TRBJ2-5; 8 nucleotides agree with TRBD1. This CDR3 region has 13 residues. Germline V gene lookup returns CDR1 MNHNS and CDR2 SASEGT. The junction had 4 bases not matched to a gene; V was cut back by 6 bases and J by 4 bases. CDR3: CASRATGGETQYF. The CDR3 coding sequence is TGTGCCAGCAGAGCCACAGGGGGAGAGACCCAGTACTTC.

This clonotype has a count of ten or more. The genes are TRBV7-2 and TRBJ2-3; D gene uncertain. Trimming removed 0 bases from V and 0 bases from J, with 16 bases in between. The CDR3 totals 18 residues. Per germline, CDR1 SGHTA and CDR2 FQGNSA. The CDR3 DNA sequence: TGTGCCAGCAGCTTAGCGTTCGCGTGGTCGGCTAGCACAGATACGCAGTATTTT. Amino acid sequence: CASSLAFAWSASTDTQYF.

V gene TRBV20-1 combines with J gene TRBJ2-5, with 7 positions matching TRBD1. The CDR3 is 14 residues long. J gave up 3 bases and V 1 base, and 5 bases lay outside the gene matches. Germline loops: CDR1 DFQATT, CDR2 SNEGSKA (reference sequence). This CDR3 reads CSARVGTAKETQYF. In DNA, the CDR3 is TGCAGTGCTAGAGTCGGGACAGCCAAAGAGACCCAGTACTTC.

The rearrangement links TRBV4-3 to TRBJ2-1; 11 bases fit TRBD2. The CDR3 extends over 17 amino acids. V dropped 0 bases and J dropped 7; count of bases not matched to a gene: 8. Germline CDR1 is LGHNA and CDR2 is YSLEER. CDR3 sequence (DNA): TGCGCCAGCAGCCAAGATTCCGGACTAGCGGGTACGAATGAGCAGTTCTTC. Its translation: CASSQDSGLAGTNEQFF.

V and J are TRBV4-3 and TRBJ1-1; 7 bases line up with TRBD1. Looked up from germline, CDR1 is LGHNA and CDR2 is YSLEER. V was pared by 4 bases and J by 7 bases, with 9 bases of the junction left unmatched. This CDR3 is 14 amino acids long. The CDR3 protein is CASSRTTGINEAFF. CDR3 nucleotides: TGCGCCAGCAGCCGCACGACAGGGATCAATGAAGCTTTCTTT.

The chain is built from TRBV11-2 and TRBJ2-6; no reliable D call. This CDR3 region has 16 residues. The V end lost 2 bases, the J end lost 0 bases, and 8 bases lay between the germline ends. In germline, CDR1 is SGHAT, CDR2 FQNNGV. The CDR3 nucleotides are TGTGCCAGCAGCTTAAGTGGAAGCTCTGGGGCCAACGTCCTGACTTTC. Protein: CASSLSGSSGANVLTF.

This clonotype was recorded a few times. This rearrangement joins TRBV10-3 to TRBJ2-7; the match to TRBD1 covers 9 bases. The CDR3 runs 14 residues. CDR1 is ENHRY and CDR2 is SYGVKD in the germline V gene. J was trimmed by 2 bases and V by 6 bases; bases with no gene match: 5. In DNA, the CDR3 is TGTGCCATCAGGAGGGACAGGGATGCCTACGAGCAGTACTTC. It translates to CAIRRDRDAYEQYF.

This clonotype was picked up many times. The chain is built from TRBV20-1 and TRBJ2-5, with D uncertain. The CDR3 covers 15 residues. Germline CDR1 and CDR2: DFQATT and SNEGSKA (reference sequence). The V and J ends lost 0 bases and 5 bases respectively, with 16 bases between them. The chain's CDR3 is CSARDYLGPGETQYF. DNA of the CDR3: TGCAGTGCTAGAGACTACCTAGGGCCTGGGGAGACCCAGTACTTC.

This clonotype occurred many times. The V and J genes are TRBV5-1 and TRBJ2-3; no clear D gene. This CDR3 contains 14 residues. Germline CDR1 reads SGHRS; CDR2 reads YFSETQ. Trimming cost V 0 bases and J 5 bases, with 10 bases left between them. CDR3 bases: TGCGCCAGCAGCTTGGAGGGCCCTGGAGATACGCAGTATTTT. Protein: CASSLEGPGDTQYF.

The chain recombines TRBV20-1 with TRBJ2-7; D gene ambiguous. CDR3 size: 15 residues. V lost 2 bases and J 3 bases, leaving 17 bases between the germline ends. Germline loops: CDR1 DFQATT, CDR2 SNEGSKA (reference sequence). The CDR3 bases are TGCAGTGCTAGACCACTACTGGGGTCTTTCTACGAGCAGTACGTC. The encoded protein is CSARPLLGSFYEQYV.

V usage is TRBV12-3 or TRBV12-4 and J usage is TRBJ2-3; perhaps TRBD2 as D (6 bases). The V end was cut by 6 bases, the J end by 5 bases, with 12 bases between. The CDR3 sequence is 13 residues long. DNA for the CDR3: TGTGCCAGCAGATATGACGGGGGAGATACGCAGTATTTT. Translation: CASRYDGGDTQYF.

The genes are TRBV11-2 and TRBJ2-5, with TRBD2 matching over 7 bases. The germline gives CDR1 SGHAT, CDR2 FQNNGV. The CDR3 covers 15 residues. V shed 5 bases, J shed 2 bases, and the junction held 8 bases outside the gene matches. In DNA, the CDR3 is TGTGCCAGCAGCCCAGCAGCGGGGAATCAAGAGACCCAGTACTTC. Protein product: CASSPAAGNQETQYF.

This clonotype has a handful of counts. V and J are TRBV9 and TRBJ2-1; 9 bases fit TRBD1. This CDR3 has 16 residues. Germline CDR1 reads SGDLS; CDR2 reads YYNGEE. With V trimmed by 2 bases and J by 7 bases, 10 bases remained unmatched. The CDR3 spells CASSVAGTGIMNEQFF. The CDR3 DNA sequence: TGTGCCAGCAGCGTGGCCGGGACAGGGATCATGAATGAGCAGTTCTTC.

This chain connects TRBV19 to TRBJ1-1; 10 nucleotides align to TRBD1. Germline values: CDR1 LNHDA, CDR2 SQIVND (reference sequence). The CDR3 totals 16 residues. Losses at the gene ends were 1 base for V and 0 bases for J; bases not matched to a gene: 2. Here the CDR3 reads CASSIGDRGMNTEAFF. The CDR3 coding sequence is TGTGCCAGTAGTATAGGGGACAGGGGAATGAACACTGAAGCTTTCTTT.

This clonotype was seen a handful of times. The gene calls are TRBV20-1 and TRBJ2-6; a possible D gene is TRBD1 (5 bases). This CDR3 has 13 amino acids. The ends were cut back, 4 bases at V and 2 bases at J, with 6 bases in the middle. Germline-derived CDR1 and CDR2 are DFQATT and SNEGSKA (reference sequence). This chain's CDR3 is CSATRAGANVLTF. CDR3 nucleotide sequence: TGCAGTGCTACCAGGGCTGGGGCCAACGTCCTGACTTTC.

This clonotype has at least ten counts. The chain has TRBV20-1 and TRBJ2-3; TRBD1 matches 8 bases. Germline CDR1 DFQATT, CDR2 SNEGSKA (reference sequence). CDR3 size: 14 residues. The junction had 4 bases not matched to a gene; V was cut back by 3 bases and J by 2 bases. The CDR3 DNA is TGCAGTGCTAGTCGACAGGGGAACACAGATACGCAGTATTTT. This codes for CSASRQGNTDTQYF.

The DNA for the CDR3 is TGCAGTGCTAGACTTGGACTAGCGGGGGCCACGTACCAAGAGACCCAGTACTTC. Translating gives CSARLGLAGATYQETQYF. This chain uses TRBV20-1 with TRBJ2-5; 13 positions match TRBD2. Germline V gene data show CDR1 as DFQATT and CDR2 as SNEGSKA (reference sequence). The CDR3 runs to 18 residues. The junction had 9 bases not matched to a gene; V was cut back by 2 bases and J by 0 bases.

The chain carries TRBV20-1 and TRBJ1-5; TRBD1 might be the D (5 bases). V lost 2 bases and J lost 4, with 15 bases in between. CDR3 length: 15 residues. In germline, CDR1 is DFQATT, CDR2 SNEGSKA (reference sequence). The CDR3 DNA sequence: TGCAGTGCTAGACGGGACCTAGAATCAAATCAGCCCCAGCATTTT. Its protein product is CSARRDLESNQPQHF.

This clonotype showed up many times. CDR3 amino acids: CSARVYLAGGRHEQFF. CDR3 nucleotide sequence: TGCAGTGCTAGAGTCTATTTAGCGGGGGGGCGTCATGAGCAGTTCTTC. The chain links TRBV20-1 to TRBJ2-1, with 11 positions matching TRBD2. This CDR3 region has 16 residues. Losses at the gene ends were 1 base for V and 8 bases for J; bases not matched to a gene: 10. CDR1 and CDR2 from the germline V gene are DFQATT and SNEGSKA (reference sequence).

This clonotype was detected ten times or more. The chain combines TRBV6-5 with TRBJ2-5; possibly TRBD2 for D (7 bases). This CDR3 is 15 amino acids long. Germline V gene lookup returns CDR1 MNHEY and CDR2 SVGAGI. Trimming stripped 0 bases from V and 3 bases from J, with 11 bases between. The CDR3 is CASSYSRGGKETQYF. CDR3 nucleotide sequence: TGTGCCAGCAGTTACTCGAGGGGGGGAAAAGAGACCCAGTACTTC.

This clonotype was seen a handful of times. The chain combines TRBV7-2 with TRBJ1-2; D remains ambiguous. There are 14 residues in the CDR3. Germline-derived CDR1 and CDR2 are SGHTA and FQGNSA. V dropped 1 base and J dropped 3 bases, with 9 bases sitting between them. CDR3 region: CASSLDFWDYGYTF. CDR3 nucleotides: TGTGCCAGCAGCTTAGACTTCTGGGACTATGGCTACACCTTC.

The table lists this clonotype with a few counts. The CDR3 DNA follows: TGTGCCAGCAGTTACTCACAGGGCCCCCCATACAATGAGCAGTTCTTC. This codes for CASSYSQGPPYNEQFF. The rearrangement links TRBV6-5 to TRBJ2-1, with D possibly matching TRBD1 (6 bases). Trimming stripped 0 bases from V and 4 bases from J, with 13 bases between. The CDR3 consists of 16 residues. CDR1 and CDR2 from the germline V gene are MNHEY and SVGAGI.